One and the same sample provided the 24 T cell receptor beta chains below, sequenced in a study of regulatory T cells in long-lasting Graves disease. Arm-PCR of CDR3 regions and iRepertoire HTBI primers were the basis on which TCR beta libraries were built. TCRdb re-called the multiplex PCR reads with MiXCR, one entry per CDR3 protein. Of about 210,000 distinct CDR3 sequences listed, roughly a fifth are singletons. The time point is: newly diagnosed GD, antithyroid drugs for less than 3 months. Generation of the TCR library employed RNA extracted from PBMCs. This same sample was also part of a study on T cells in Graves' hyperthyroidism and ophthalmopathy.

Here the sequenced sample was peripheral blood mononuclear cells (PBMCs), taken at new diagnosis, from a patient treated with antithyroid drugs. The source is a woman between 25 and 40 years old with Graves disease.

The V and J genes are TRBV12-5 and TRBJ1-3; 10 nucleotides match TRBD1. V dropped 5 bases and J dropped 3; count of bases not matched to a gene: 4. CDR3 length: 15 amino acids. Per the germline V gene, CDR1 is LGHNT and CDR2 is FRNRAP. CDR3 amino acids: CASGMTGGGGNTIYF. Written as DNA, the CDR3 is TGTGCTAGTGGTATGACAGGGGGCGGTGGAAACACCATATATTTT.

This clonotype was recorded many times. The chain links TRBV30 to TRBJ2-7; TRBD1 might be the D (5 bases). Germline lookup yields CDR1 GTSNPN and CDR2 SVGIG (reference sequence). The CDR3 contains 11 residues. CDR3 sequence (DNA): TGTGCTTACTCAGGGTCCTACGAGCAGTACTTC. The encoded protein is CAYSGSYEQYF.

This clonotype occurred many times. The CDR3 loop is CASSTGQGREAFF. The CDR3 DNA is TGTGCCAGTAGTACCGGACAGGGTCGCGAAGCTTTCTTT. This chain connects TRBV19 to TRBJ1-1; 8 positions agree with TRBD1. This CDR3 has 13 residues. Germline values: CDR1 LNHDA, CDR2 SQIVND (reference sequence). V gave up 4 bases and J gave up 8 bases; unmatched junction bases: 6.

V and J are TRBV10-3 and TRBJ2-3; TRBD1 agrees at 7 bases. Germline V gene sequence: CDR1 ENHRY, CDR2 SYGVKD. The CDR3 is 14 amino acids. Unmatched junction bases numbered 5, after V lost 6 bases and J lost 2 bases. CDR3 residues: CAIRDRLNTDTQYF. The CDR3 DNA is TGTGCCATCAGGGACAGGTTAAACACAGATACGCAGTATTTT.

There are many counts of this clonotype. The chain combines TRBV11-2 with TRBJ1-1; D remains ambiguous. Germline V gene data show CDR1 as SGHAT and CDR2 as FQNNGV. This CDR3 has 15 amino acids. V lost 1 base, J lost 5 bases, and 14 bases lay in between. CDR3 DNA: TGTGCCAGCAGCTTAGTCCCATCGGCCGGTACTGAAGCTTTCTTT. Its translation: CASSLVPSAGTEAFF.

There are many counts of this clonotype. V gene TRBV20-1 combines with J gene TRBJ1-2; D perhaps matches TRBD1 (5 bases). Germline V gives CDR1 DFQATT, CDR2 SNEGSKA (reference sequence). V gave up 7 bases and J gave up 4 bases, with 13 bases separating them. CDR3 size: 12 residues. This chain's CDR3 is CSVTGGGYGYTF. CDR3 bases: TGCAGTGTTACCGGGGGGGGCTATGGCTACACCTTC.

In its sample, this clonotype was seen many times. The junction differs from germline at one of its ends, possibly a read error. This chain links TRBV5-1 with TRBJ1-3, with 7 bases identical to TRBD1. The CDR3 has 14 amino acids. Germline V gives CDR1 SGHRS, CDR2 YFSETQ. In DNA form, the CDR3 reads TGTGCCAGCAGCGACAGGGCCTCTGGAAACACCATATATTTT. Translation gives CASSDRASGNTIYF. Full variable domain (missing parts from reference TRBV5-1 and TRBJ1-3): KAGVTQTPRYLIKTRGQQVTLSCSPISGHRSVSWYQQTPGQGLQFLFEYFSETQRNKGNFPGRFSGRQFSNSRSEMNVSTLELGDSALYLCASSDRASGNTIYFGEGSWLTVV.

The chain links TRBV3-1 to TRBJ2-1, with a possible D match to TRBD2 (7 bases). This CDR3 has 14 residues. V was trimmed by 3 bases and J by 9 bases, leaving 15 bases between them. Germline CDR1 reads LGHDT; CDR2 reads YNNKEL (reference sequence). For the CDR3, the DNA is TGTGCCAGCAGCCATGCGGGGGCGCCGGGTGAGCAGTTCTTC. Translation gives CASSHAGAPGEQFF.

This clonotype has a count of ten or more. The chain joins TRBV20-1 to TRBJ2-7; a weak D match, TRBD1 (5 bases). Germline-derived CDR1 and CDR2 are DFQATT and SNEGSKA (reference sequence). Trimming took 3 bases from V and 0 from J, leaving 12 bases between them. CDR3 length equals 14 residues. The CDR3 sequence: CSASGSRVSYEQYF. Here the CDR3 DNA reads TGCAGTGCTAGTGGGTCCAGGGTCTCCTACGAGCAGTACTTC.

Ten or more counts support this clonotype. The V call is TRBV7-9, the J call TRBJ1-2, with 10 bases that match TRBD1. The CDR3 is 15 amino acids. The germline V gene encodes CDR1 SEHNR and CDR2 FQNEAQ (reference sequence). Germline trimming cut 2 bases from V and 8 bases from J; bases unmatched to any gene: 8. CDR3: CASSLMPRTGGGYTF. In DNA, the CDR3 is TGTGCCAGCAGCTTAATGCCTAGGACAGGGGGAGGCTACACCTTC.

This clonotype was counted at least ten times. The chain carries TRBV11-2 and TRBJ1-6; no reliable D call. From germline, CDR1 is SGHAT and CDR2 FQNNGV. Trimming removed 6 bases from V and 7 bases from J, with 19 bases in between. The length of the CDR3 is 16 residues. The CDR3 sequence: CASSFLREPSNSPLHF. The CDR3 DNA sequence: TGTGCCAGCAGTTTTCTCCGGGAACCATCGAATTCACCCCTCCACTTT.

This clonotype was seen ten or more times. The chain links TRBV5-6 to TRBJ2-3, with 10 bases lining up with TRBD2. Per germline, CDR1 SGHDT and CDR2 YYEEEE. CDR3 length: 17 amino acids. V dropped 2 bases and J dropped 5; count of bases not matched to a gene: 11. The CDR3 nucleotides read TGTGCCAGCAGCTTACTGACTAGCGGGCTTTCCGGAGATACGCAGTATTTT. It is translated as CASSLLTSGLSGDTQYF. Full variable domain (rest looked up from reference TRBV5-6 and TRBJ2-3): DAGVTQSPTHLIKTRGQQVTLRCSPKSGHDTVSWYQQALGQGPQFIFQYYEEEERQRGNFPDRFSGHQFPNYSSELNVNALLLGDSALYLCASSLLTSGLSGDTQYFGPGTRLTVL.

In this sample, this clonotype turned up a few times. The chain recombines TRBV28 with TRBJ1-2, with 7 bases identical to TRBD1. The ends lost 4 bases at V and 3 bases at J; junction bases unmatched: 2. Germline lookup yields CDR1 MDHEN and CDR2 SYDVKM. There are 13 residues in the CDR3. This CDR3 reads CASSSRGDYGYTF. Written as DNA, the CDR3 is TGTGCCAGCAGTTCCAGGGGGGACTATGGCTACACCTTC.

J is TRBJ2-7 and V is TRBV7-2; TRBD2 agrees at 7 bases. Trimming cost V 3 bases and J 3 bases; bases outside gene matches: 11. The germline gives CDR1 SGHTA, CDR2 FQGNSA. CDR3 length: 16 residues. CDR3 sequence: CASSLRPRGRVYEQYF. The CDR3 bases are TGTGCCAGCAGCTTGCGGCCGCGAGGGAGGGTCTACGAGCAGTACTTC.

Note on this clonotype: This clone may be a read error of a much larger clone one base away. The chain is built from TRBV5-1 and TRBJ2-3; TRBD2 agrees at 8 bases. The germline V gene encodes CDR1 SGHRS and CDR2 YFSETQ. CDR3 length: 15 residues. With V trimmed by 4 bases and J by 4 bases, 8 bases remained unmatched. The CDR3 nucleotides are TGCGCCAGCAGCAGAAATCGGGGGGGCGCAGATACGCAGTATTTT. This codes for CASSRNRGGADTQYF.

The V call is TRBV12-3 or TRBV12-4, the J call TRBJ2-5; 14 bases are shared with TRBD2. The CDR3 totals 15 residues. The J segment lost 3 bases and the V segment lost 5 bases, leaving 2 bases of the junction unmatched. Here the CDR3 DNA reads TGTGCCAGCAGTGGACTAGCGGGGGGTAAAGAGACCCAGTACTTC. This encodes CASSGLAGGKETQYF.

As regards this clonotype: A far larger clone is off by one base, so a read error is likely. This rearrangement joins TRBV12-3 or TRBV12-4 to TRBJ1-6, with D maybe TRBD1 (5 bases). The CDR3 length is 16 residues. This chain's CDR3 is CASSLGGDSYNSPIHF. CDR3 coding DNA: TGTGCCAGCAGTTTAGGGGGGGACTCCTATAATTCACCCATCCACTTT.

This clonotype has more than one count but fewer than ten. This chain connects TRBV6-5 to TRBJ1-1; D is ambiguous. This CDR3 has 15 amino acids. V lost 0 bases and J 3 bases, leaving 11 bases between the germline ends. Germline CDR1 reads MNHEY; CDR2 reads SVGAGI. The CDR3 here is CASSYSSGLDTEAFF. DNA for the CDR3: TGTGCCAGCAGTTACTCGTCTGGGTTGGACACTGAAGCTTTCTTT.

This clonotype was counted ten times or more. The chain links TRBV11-2 to TRBJ2-7, with TRBD1 identical over 8 bases. Germline V gives CDR1 SGHAT, CDR2 FQNNGV. Unmatched junction bases numbered 9, after V lost 5 bases and J lost 3 bases. The CDR3 consists of 15 residues. CDR3 in amino acids: CASSISGTGLYEQYF. For the CDR3, the DNA is TGTGCCAGCAGCATCTCCGGGACAGGCCTCTACGAGCAGTACTTC. Full variable domain (remainder filled in from reference TRBV11-2 and TRBJ2-7): EAGVAQSPRYKIIEKRQSVAFWCNPISGHATLYWYQQILGQGPKLLIQFQNNGVVDDSQLPKDRFSAERLKGVDSTLKIQPAKLEDSAVYLCASSISGTGLYEQYFGPGTRLTVT.

The sample holds a few counts of this clonotype. In nucleotides, the CDR3 is TGTGCCAGCAGCCAAGATCTCGGTTATTCACCCCTCCACTTT. Protein product: CASSQDLGYSPLHF. The chain uses TRBV14 and TRBJ1-6; D remains unclear. This CDR3 contains 14 residues. Trimming cost V 0 bases and J 8 bases, with 8 bases left between them. Germline V gene lookup returns CDR1 SGHDN and CDR2 FVKESK.

This clonotype was observed many times. The chain recombines TRBV5-6 with TRBJ2-5; D is undetermined. Germline CDR1 SGHDT, CDR2 YYEEEE. The CDR3 is made up of 15 amino acids. Trimming took off 4 bases at V and 2 bases at J, with 15 bases between the two ends. The CDR3 nucleotides read TGTGCCAGCAGCCCGGCTTACTCCTTACAAGAGACCCAGTACTTC. Translating it yields CASSPAYSLQETQYF.

This clonotype was seen just once. The gene calls are TRBV9 and TRBJ2-2, with D maybe TRBD1 (6 bases). Trimming left V 5 bases short and J 4 bases short, with 9 bases between. Germline lookup yields CDR1 SGDLS and CDR2 YYNGEE. This CDR3 comprises 13 residues. The CDR3: CASSRQVTGELFF. For the CDR3, the DNA is TGTGCCAGCAGTCGACAGGTCACCGGGGAGCTGTTTTTT. The variable domain in full, completed from reference TRBV9 and TRBJ2-2, reads DSGVTQTPKHLITATGQRVTLRCSPRSGDLSVYWYQQSLDQGLQFLIQYYNGEERAKGNILERFSAQQFPDLHSELNLSSLELGDSALYFCASSRQVTGELFFGEGSRLTVL.

A word on this clonotype: With a far larger clone one base away, a read error is the likely cause. The chain uses TRBV12-3 or TRBV12-4 and TRBJ2-3, with no clear D. The closer fit of TRBJ2-7 to the DNA end suggests the J call may be wrong. The CDR3 is 13 amino acids. The CDR3 bases are TGTGCCAGCAGTTTAGTGGGTGCGAGAGAGCAGTACTTC. Translated: CASSLVGAREQYF.

This chain uses TRBV19 with TRBJ2-5; 12 bases are shared with TRBD1. The DNA matches TRBJ2-1 better at its end, which makes the J call doubtful. Germline-derived CDR1 and CDR2 are LNHDA and SQIVND (reference sequence). This CDR3 is built from 15 residues. The CDR3 protein is CASSTRDRGRDEQFF. The CDR3 DNA reads as TGTGCCAGTAGTACCCGGGACAGGGGGCGCGATGAGCAGTTCTTC.